This T cell receptor (beta chain) comes out of a study of blood T cell repertoires in COVID-19. Study-level background: From the United States, Italy and Spain came samples of acute and convalescent COVID-19.

Some clones are missing from TCRdb's copy, which holds only in-frame ones; the method was immunoSEQ multiplex PCR. The table has 150,000 or so clones, roughly 90% seen once. The CDR3 is 15 residues long. CDR1 and CDR2 from the germline V gene are MGHRA and YSYEKL. V lost 0 bases to trimming and J lost 0 bases, with 9 bases between them. The sequence was collected from a man under 40 with COVID-19, enrolled during active disease. The sample comprised peripheral blood. The V and J genes are TRBV4-1 and TRBJ2-7; no definite D call. CDR3 nucleotide sequence: TGCGCCAGCAGCCAAGATGAAGCATACTCCTACGAGCAGTACTTC. This sequence encodes CASSQDEAYSYEQYF.